What follows are 9 T cell receptor beta chains derived from one specimen sequenced in a study of T cell responses to AZD1222 COVID-19 vaccine. Profiled with immunoSEQ multiplex PCR; TCRdb holds only in-frame clones, not every one. This table holds roughly 120,000 clones, about 88% found once. Source: peripheral blood, taken on day 0 of AZD1222 vaccination. Receptors were obtained from an adult in good health.

This clone was seen a few times. CDR3 coding DNA: TGCAGTGCTATGACTAGCAATGAGCAGTTCTTC. It specifies CSAMTSNEQFF. The V call is TRBV20-1, the J call TRBJ2-1, with a possible D match to TRBD2 (6 bases). Germline CDR1 and CDR2: DFQATT and SNEGSKA (reference sequence). CDR3 size: 11 residues. The V and J ends lost 4 bases and 6 bases respectively, with 7 bases between them.

The chain combines TRBV6-5 with TRBJ1-2; the match to TRBD1 covers 7 bases. This CDR3 is 13 amino acids long. Per germline, CDR1 MNHEY and CDR2 SVGAGI. V gave up 8 bases and J gave up 4 bases; unmatched junction bases: 7. Here the CDR3 DNA reads TGTGCCAGCCGAACAGGGGAGGGCTATGGCTACACCTTC. Protein product: CASRTGEGYGYTF.

This clone was counted only a few times. The chain joins TRBV5-4 to TRBJ2-7; D is unresolved. The CDR3 is made up of 13 amino acids. The V gene lost 0 bases and the J gene lost 2 bases, with 6 bases spanning the gap. CDR1 and CDR2 from the germline V gene are SGHNT and YYREEE (reference sequence). In DNA form, the CDR3 reads TGTGCCAGCAGCTTGGAACGGACCTACGAGCAGTACTTC. It is translated as CASSLERTYEQYF. Full variable domain (outside the CDR3, taken from reference TRBV5-4 and TRBJ2-7): ETGVTQSPTHLIKTRGQQVTLRCSSQSGHNTVSWYQQALGQGPQFIFQYYREEENGRGNFPPRFSGLQFPNYSSELNVNALELDDSALYLCASSLERTYEQYFGPGTRLTVT.

The chain links TRBV4-1 to TRBJ1-5, with D perhaps TRBD1 (6 bases). Between the trimmed V and J ends, which lost 0 bases and 1 base, there was a span of 19 bases. The CDR3 spans 19 residues. Germline CDR1 reads MGHRA; CDR2 reads YSYEKL. CDR3 region: CASSQDSGRGGGSNQPQHF. CDR3 in DNA: TGCGCCAGCAGCCAAGATTCAGGCAGGGGTGGAGGAAGCAATCAGCCCCAGCATTTT.

The genes are TRBV27 and TRBJ2-7, with a weak D call TRBD2 (5 bases). V was pared by 6 bases and J by 5 bases, with 14 bases between. The CDR3 consists of 13 residues. Germline V gives CDR1 MNHEY, CDR2 SMNVEV (reference sequence). As DNA, the CDR3 is TGTGCCAGCAGGAACCGAGGGTTGAACGAGCAGTACTTC. Its protein product is CASRNRGLNEQYF.

This clone came up many times. The rearrangement joins TRBV29-1 to TRBJ2-2, with D possibly being TRBD1 (6 bases). The V gene's germline CDR1 is SQVTM and CDR2 ANQGSEA. Trimming cost V 7 bases and J 0 bases, with 15 bases left between them. The CDR3 sequence is 15 residues long. The CDR3 sequence is CSDRRGHSNTGELFF. The CDR3 nucleotides are TGCAGCGACCGAAGGGGACATTCGAACACCGGGGAGCTGTTTTTT.

This sequence joins TRBV5-4 and TRBJ1-2; no clear D gene. This CDR3 contains 15 residues. Per the germline V gene, CDR1 is SGHNT and CDR2 is YYREEE (reference sequence). V gave up 3 bases and J gave up 3 bases, with 15 bases separating them. Written as DNA, the CDR3 is TGTGCCAGCAGCTCGGGCTCCGAAACAGACTATGGCTACACCTTC. The encoded protein is CASSSGSETDYGYTF.

The chain links TRBV6-5 to TRBJ2-7; D remains ambiguous. The CDR3 spans 13 residues. CDR1 and CDR2 from the germline V gene are MNHEY and SVGAGI. V gave up 5 bases and J gave up 3 bases, with 11 bases separating them. The CDR3 loop reads CASSPSLDYEQYF. The CDR3 DNA is TGTGCCAGCAGTCCGTCTTTAGACTACGAGCAGTACTTC.

V is TRBV30 and J is TRBJ2-3; D is perhaps TRBD2 (5 bases). Trimming left V 7 bases short and J 1 base short, with 12 bases between. CDR1 and CDR2 (germline): GTSNPN, SVGIG (reference sequence). This CDR3 has 13 residues. The CDR3 DNA sequence: TGTGCCTCGGAGGTGGGAGGCACAGATACGCAGTATTTT. The encoded protein is CASEVGGTDTQYF.